This record covers a single T cell receptor beta chain. What it binds is unknown. TCRdb keeps only in-frame clones here, not all; method: immunoSEQ multiplex PCR. The sample has about 820,000 clones, nearly 95% seen once. This record comes from a study of shared clonotypes between healthy human individuals. V lost 4 bases to trimming and J lost 4 bases; unmatched junction nucleotides: 6. Germline CDR1 reads LNHNV; CDR2 reads YYDKDF (reference sequence). The length of the CDR3 is 14 residues. Terminally differentiated effector memory CD45RA+ cells were left out of the naive CD8 fraction, which was CD45RO-negative and positively selected for CCR7. Notes on the study in general: Depth of sequencing was expected to influence donor clonotype sharing.

The source material was naive CD8+ T cells sorted from blood. The clonotype originates from a man aged 25-40 years in good health. The chain joins TRBV15 to TRBJ2-7, with 8 nucleotides matching TRBD2. CDR3 DNA: TGTGCCACCAGCAAACCGGGACTAGGTTACGAGCAGTACTTC. Its translation: CATSKPGLGYEQYF.